This T cell receptor beta chain was retrieved from a study of blood T cell repertoires in COVID-19. Study-wide background: The samples span acute and convalescent COVID-19 from the United States, Italy and Spain. Sources were T cells, B-cell-depleted T cells, or PBMCs; the material itself was cDNA or gDNA.

The CDR3 loop spans 11 amino acids. Trimming took 6 bases from V and 8 from J, leaving 7 bases between them. This clone appeared many times. Original data processing: Scientists estimated how many nucleated cells there were by amplifying reference gene primers. Here immunoSEQ multiplex PCR was the method, and the copy in TCRdb shows in-frame clones only, minus some. V and J calls and clone size are given by that table; D and trimming were obtained from the DNA. The sample has about 76,000 clones; roughly 80% are singletons. Sequenced input: peripheral blood. The chain couples TRBV12-3 or TRBV12-4 to TRBJ2-2; D gene uncertain. The receptor was derived from a woman in her fifties or sixties with acute or convalescent COVID-19. In DNA form, the CDR3 reads TGTGCCAGCAGCGTCGGGGGGGAGCTGTTTTTT. Its protein product is CASSVGGELFF.